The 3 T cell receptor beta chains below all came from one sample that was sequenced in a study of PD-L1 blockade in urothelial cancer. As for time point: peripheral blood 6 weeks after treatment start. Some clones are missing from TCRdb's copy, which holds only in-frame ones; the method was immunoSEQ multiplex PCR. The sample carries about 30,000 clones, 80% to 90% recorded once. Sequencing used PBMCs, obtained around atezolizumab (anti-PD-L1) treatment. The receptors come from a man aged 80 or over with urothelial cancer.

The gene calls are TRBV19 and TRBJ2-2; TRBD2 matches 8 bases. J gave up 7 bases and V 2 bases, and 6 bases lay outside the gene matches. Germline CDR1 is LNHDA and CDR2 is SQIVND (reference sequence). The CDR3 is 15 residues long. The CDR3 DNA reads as TGTGCCAGTAGTATACTAGCGGGCCGGGTCGGGGAGCTGTTTTTT. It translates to CASSILAGRVGELFF.

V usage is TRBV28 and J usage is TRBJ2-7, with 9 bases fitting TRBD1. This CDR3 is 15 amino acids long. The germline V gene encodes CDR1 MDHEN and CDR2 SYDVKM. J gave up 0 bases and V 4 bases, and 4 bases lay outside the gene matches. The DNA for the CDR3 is TGTGCCAGCAGTTCGACAGGGGGGGGCTCCTACGAGCAGTACTTC. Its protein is CASSSTGGGSYEQYF.

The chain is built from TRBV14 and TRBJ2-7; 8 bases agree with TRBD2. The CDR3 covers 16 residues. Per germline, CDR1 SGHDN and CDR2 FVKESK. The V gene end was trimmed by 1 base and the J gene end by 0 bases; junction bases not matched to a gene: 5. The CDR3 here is CASSQVSGTSSYEQYF. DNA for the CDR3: TGTGCCAGCAGCCAAGTTAGCGGGACAAGCTCCTACGAGCAGTACTTC.